The 3 T cell receptor beta chains presented below share a single source sample, sequenced in a study of T-cell reconstitution after alpha-beta-depleted transplantation in children. Unique molecular identifiers were incorporated during preparation of the TCRbeta library. From the PCR reads, TCRdb called clonotypes with MiXCR, one entry per CDR3 protein. The profile shows approximately 91,000 distinct CDR3 sequences, 6.5% to 8.5% of them singletons. The sequencing here drew on PBMCs from the stem cell graft donor, taken from the stem cell graft. These receptors all stem from a human donor who donated a stem cell graft to a child with congenital amegakaryocytic thrombocytopenia.

In this sample, this clonotype turned up many times. The V gene is TRBV2, the J gene TRBJ2-7; tentatively, D is TRBD2 (6 bases). V lost 4 bases and J 2 bases, leaving 12 bases between the germline ends. The CDR3 sequence is 14 residues long. Germline V gene data show CDR1 as SNHLY and CDR2 as FYNNEI. CDR3 loop: CASSGMGLPYEQYF. The CDR3 DNA reads TGTGCCAGCAGTGGGATGGGACTCCCCTACGAGCAGTACTTC. Drawing the rest from reference TRBV2 and TRBJ2-7, the complete variable domain is EPEVTQTPSHQVTQMGQEVILRCVPISNHLYFYWYRQILGQKVEFLVSFYNNEISEKSEIFDDQFSVERPDGSNFTLKIRSTKLEDSAMYFCASSGMGLPYEQYFGPGTRLTVT.

This clonotype was counted many times. This chain connects TRBV12-3 or TRBV12-4 to TRBJ1-3; 7 nucleotides line up with TRBD1. V lost 3 bases, J lost 1 base, and 9 bases stayed unmatched. CDR3 size: 17 residues. As DNA, the CDR3 is TGTGCCAGCAGTTTGGAGGGGACAGATCGGTCTGGAAACACCATATATTTT. This translates into CASSLEGTDRSGNTIYF.

This clonotype was seen ten or more times. The chain joins TRBV20-1 to TRBJ2-7, with 15 bases aligning to TRBD2. Trimming at V came to 5 bases and at J to 6 bases, leaving 5 bases not matched to a gene. Germline assignment: CDR1 DFQATT and CDR2 SNEGSKA (reference sequence). The CDR3 spans 14 residues. CDR3 in amino acids: CSAGTSGRFSEQYF. The CDR3 DNA is TGCAGTGCTGGGACTAGCGGGAGGTTTTCCGAGCAGTACTTC.